One and the same sample provided the 23 T cell receptor beta chains below, sequenced in a study of T-cell reconstitution after alpha-beta-depleted transplantation in children (dated by TCRdb to 2015 to 2016). According to the study, the label for this sample's treatment or condition signals: allogeneic hematopoietic cell transplantation with graft depleted of TCRalphabeta T cells and CD19 B cells. Libraries were made using PCR. This sample was sequenced with an Illumina HiSeq 2500. TCR library preparation used molecular barcoding, with unique molecular identifiers applied to normalize quantification of the TCRbeta repertoire. TCRdb reanalyzed the raw reads on its own, using fastp at Q25 for trimming and MiXCR for clone calling, and kept in-frame beta chains. Rows are combined by CDR3 protein, so each entry shows the most common genes and DNA. The sample includes about 200,000 distinct CDR3 sequences, with around 5.9% observed a single time. About 4.3% of the sample rests with the top ten.

The sample consisted of PBMCs, taken before TCRalphabeta/CD19-depleted stem cell transplant. The receptors were sampled from a girl under three years old with combined immunodeficiency, due to receive a stem cell transplant.

This clonotype showed up many times. This chain links TRBV29-1 with TRBJ2-5; D might be TRBD1 (5 bases). CDR3 length: 11 amino acids. V was clipped by 5 bases and J by 6 bases, with 10 bases between them. Germline CDR1 is SQVTM and CDR2 is ANQGSEA. The CDR3: CSVSGRQTQYF. In nucleotides, the CDR3 is TGCAGCGTTTCAGGGCGACAGACCCAGTACTTC.

In this sample, this clonotype turned up many times. J is TRBJ2-1 and V is TRBV7-8; no clear D gene. The germline V gene encodes CDR1 SGHVS and CDR2 FQNEAQ. The CDR3 sequence is 13 residues long. The germline V and J ends were trimmed by 3 bases and 1 base, with 4 bases remaining between them. The CDR3 sequence is CASSFASYNEQFF. Here the CDR3 DNA reads TGTGCCAGCAGCTTTGCGTCCTACAATGAGCAGTTCTTC.

This clonotype appeared many times. The chain is built from TRBV12-3 or TRBV12-4 and TRBJ1-2; 7 bases line up with TRBD1. The length of the CDR3 is 13 residues. The V segment lost 7 bases and the J segment 8 bases; nucleotides outside the gene matches: 10. The CDR3 loop reads CASTKTTGMGYTF. The CDR3 nucleotides are TGTGCCAGCACCAAGACGACAGGGATGGGCTACACCTTC.

The sample holds many counts of this clonotype. The chain carries TRBV20-1 and TRBJ2-3, with 11 bases matching TRBD2. The CDR3 extends over 15 amino acids. CDR1 DFQATT and CDR2 SNEGSKA come from the germline V gene (reference sequence). V shed 3 bases, J shed 2 bases, and the junction held 4 bases outside the gene matches. The CDR3 coding sequence is TGCAGTGCTAGCTTAGCGGGAGGGGCCACAGATACGCAGTATTTT. Translating it yields CSASLAGGATDTQYF.

This clonotype has at least ten counts. This chain joins TRBV4-1 and TRBJ2-3, with D uncertain. CDR3 size: 14 residues. The V end lost 3 bases, the J end lost 6 bases, and 13 bases lay between the germline ends. The germline CDR1 and CDR2 sequences are MGHRA and YSYEKL. In nucleotides, the CDR3 is TGCGCCAGCAGCCAGAAGCCAAGGGCCGATACGCAGTATTTT. Its translation is CASSQKPRADTQYF.

There are many counts of this clonotype. This chain connects TRBV5-1 to TRBJ2-5, with 11 bases identical to TRBD2. The CDR3 is 18 amino acids. Germline CDR1 SGHRS, CDR2 YFSETQ. V lost 0 bases and J lost 5; bases outside the gene matches: 12. This chain's CDR3 is CASSLGSFTSGSDETQYF. The DNA for the CDR3 is TGCGCCAGCAGCTTGGGGAGTTTTACTAGCGGGAGCGATGAGACCCAGTACTTC.

This clonotype appeared many times. J is TRBJ2-6 and V is TRBV29-1; either TRBD1 or TRBD2 may fit D (5 bases each). The germline V and J ends were trimmed by 3 bases and 1 base, with 7 bases remaining between them. The CDR3 loop spans 14 amino acids. The germline gives CDR1 SQVTM, CDR2 ANQGSEA. CDR3 sequence (DNA): TGCAGCGTTGAGGGGGATTCTGGGGCCAACGTCCTGACTTTC. Protein: CSVEGDSGANVLTF.

In this sample, this clonotype turned up many times. V is TRBV7-9 and J is TRBJ2-5; TRBD1 is a possible D gene (5 bases). Trimming took 4 bases from V and 2 from J, leaving 8 bases between them. This CDR3 has 13 residues. The germline CDR1 and CDR2 sequences are SEHNR and FQNEAQ (reference sequence). The CDR3 protein is CASSSDRQETQYF. CDR3 coding DNA: TGTGCCAGCAGCTCCGACAGACAAGAGACCCAGTACTTC.

This clonotype showed up many times. The V gene is TRBV7-9, the J gene TRBJ2-7; no clear D gene. The germline V gene has CDR1 SEHNR and CDR2 FQNEAQ (reference sequence). CDR3 length: 16 residues. With 1 base removed from V and 1 base from J, the gap between germline ends came to 14 bases. This CDR3 reads CASSLGRSTESYEQYF. The CDR3 coding sequence is TGTGCCAGCAGCTTAGGCAGGTCGACTGAATCCTACGAGCAGTACTTC. Combining the CDR3 with reference TRBV7-9 and TRBJ2-7 gives the whole variable domain DTGVSQNPRHKITKRGQNVTFRCDPISEHNRLYWYRQTLGQGPEFLTYFQNEAQLEKSRLLSDRFSAERPKGSFSTLEIQRTEQGDSAMYLCASSLGRSTESYEQYFGPGTRLTVT.

This clonotype was counted at least ten times. The V gene is TRBV5-1, the J gene TRBJ2-1; 9 positions agree with TRBD1. Germline loops: CDR1 SGHRS, CDR2 YFSETQ. This CDR3 spans 16 amino acids. V lost 0 bases to trimming and J lost 5 bases; unmatched junction nucleotides: 6. The CDR3 nucleotides read TGCGCCAGCAGCTTGGGGGACAGGGTTTGGGACAATGAGCAGTTCTTC. Its protein product is CASSLGDRVWDNEQFF.

This clonotype was found many times. The genes are TRBV7-9 and TRBJ2-7; TRBD2 agrees at 10 bases. Germline-derived CDR1 and CDR2 are SEHNR and FQNEAQ (reference sequence). After removal of 7 bases from V and 6 bases from J, the junction contained 9 bases not matched to a gene. There are 14 residues in the CDR3. CDR3 bases: TGTGCCAGCAAACTGGGGGTAGCGGGAGGCGAGCAGTACTTC. It is translated as CASKLGVAGGEQYF.

This clonotype came up many times. The V and J genes are TRBV7-8 and TRBJ2-7, with D possibly being TRBD1 (6 bases). The CDR3 extends over 14 amino acids. Germline V gives CDR1 SGHVS, CDR2 FQNEAQ. Trimming stripped 5 bases from V and 4 bases from J, with 15 bases between. DNA for the CDR3: TGTGCCAGCAGCCTCCACAGGGACGGATACGAGCAGTACTTC. Its protein product is CASSLHRDGYEQYF.

This clonotype was seen at least ten times. This chain connects TRBV29-1 to TRBJ2-3; TRBD1 or TRBD2 may be the D gene (5 bases each). The germline V and J ends were trimmed by 3 bases and 6 bases, with 10 bases remaining between them. This CDR3 contains 12 residues. The germline gives CDR1 SQVTM, CDR2 ANQGSEA. The CDR3 DNA is TGCAGCGTTGATATTAGGGACGATACGCAGTATTTT. The encoded protein is CSVDIRDDTQYF.

This clonotype occurred many times. The CDR3 is CSARFREPYNSPLHF. The CDR3 DNA reads TGCAGTGCTCGTTTCCGGGAGCCCTATAATTCACCCCTCCACTTT. The rearrangement joins TRBV20-1 to TRBJ1-6; no clear D gene. Germline V gene lookup returns CDR1 DFQATT and CDR2 SNEGSKA (reference sequence). V was cut by 5 bases and J by 2 bases, with 13 bases left in between. This CDR3 is 15 amino acids long.

This clonotype was seen many times. This sequence joins TRBV7-3 and TRBJ2-1; TRBD2 agrees at 7 bases. This CDR3 region has 15 residues. With 5 bases clipped from V and 5 bases from J, the junction kept 9 bases outside the gene matches. The germline V gene encodes CDR1 SGHTA and CDR2 FQGTGA. In nucleotides, the CDR3 is TGTGCCAGCAGCGAATCGGGACTACCTAACAATGAGCAGTTCTTC. It is translated as CASSESGLPNNEQFF. The full variable domain, completed using reference TRBV7-3 and TRBJ2-1, is GAGVSQTPSNKVTEKGKYVELRCDPISGHTALYWYRQSLGQGPEFLIYFQGTGAADDSGLPNDRFFAVRPEGSVSTLKIQRTERGDSAVYLCASSESGLPNNEQFFGPGTRLTVL.

This rearrangement joins TRBV4-2 to TRBJ2-1; 8 nucleotides line up with TRBD2. The CDR3 spans 16 residues. Germline V gives CDR1 LGHNA, CDR2 YNFKEQ. The ends lost 1 base at V and 7 bases at J; junction bases unmatched: 9. The CDR3 is CASSQAIAGSRNEQFF. CDR3 in DNA: TGTGCCAGCAGCCAAGCGATAGCGGGAAGCAGGAATGAGCAGTTCTTC.

This clonotype was found many times. The gene calls are TRBV7-9 and TRBJ2-1, with D tentatively TRBD1 or TRBD2 (5 bases each). This CDR3 comprises 12 residues. From germline, CDR1 is SEHNR and CDR2 FQNEAQ (reference sequence). V lost 8 bases, J lost 7 bases, and 12 bases lay in between. Here the CDR3 DNA reads TGTGCCAGCGGGACCCAGTGGAATGAGCAGTTCTTC. Encoded protein: CASGTQWNEQFF.

The sample holds many counts of this clonotype. The gene calls are TRBV7-9 and TRBJ2-1; D may be TRBD2 (6 bases). Trimming took off 5 bases at V and 5 bases at J, with 19 bases between the two ends. This CDR3 region has 16 residues. The V gene's germline CDR1 is SEHNR and CDR2 FQNEAQ (reference sequence). The DNA for the CDR3 is TGTGCCAGCAGCCCTCCTAGCGCACGAGTCCACAATGAGCAGTTCTTC. This translates into CASSPPSARVHNEQFF.

This clonotype was seen repeatedly, ten times or more. The CDR3 DNA reads TGTGCCAGCAGTCCTGAGGGTGAGGTCACAGATACGCAGTATTTT. Its translation: CASSPEGEVTDTQYF. V is TRBV6-1 and J is TRBJ2-3; D is possibly TRBD2 (5 bases). Deletions cut 5 bases from V and 2 bases from J, with 14 bases between. Germline values: CDR1 MNHNS, CDR2 SASEGT. The CDR3 runs 15 residues.

V usage is TRBV7-6 and J usage is TRBJ2-1; 9 bases match TRBD2. V shed 1 base, J shed 4 bases, and the junction held 5 bases outside the gene matches. CDR1 is SGHVS and CDR2 is FNYEAQ in the germline V gene. The CDR3 sequence is 16 residues long. This chain's CDR3 is CASSLGASGAYNEQFF. DNA for the CDR3: TGTGCCAGCAGCTTAGGCGCTAGCGGGGCATACAATGAGCAGTTCTTC. The variable domain in full, with the rest retrieved from reference TRBV7-6 and TRBJ2-1, is GAGVSQSPRYKVTKRGQDVALRCDPISGHVSLYWYRQALGQGPEFLTYFNYEAQQDKSGLPNDRFSAERPEGSISTLTIQRTEQRDSAMYRCASSLGASGAYNEQFFGPGTRLTVL.

The gene calls are TRBV7-8 and TRBJ2-3; 11 nucleotides match TRBD1. The V and J ends lost 5 bases and 4 bases, in that order; junction bases with no gene match: 5. Germline V gives CDR1 SGHVS, CDR2 FQNEAQ. The CDR3 is made up of 15 amino acids. The CDR3 sequence: CASSIGQGAPDTQYF. The CDR3 nucleotides are TGTGCCAGCAGCATCGGACAGGGGGCACCAGATACGCAGTATTTT. The full variable domain, its missing parts supplied by reference TRBV7-8 and TRBJ2-3, is GAGVSQSPRYKVAKRGQDVALRCDPISGHVSLFWYQQALGQGPEFLTYFQNEAQLDKSGLPSDRFFAERPEGSVSTLKIQRTQQEDSAVYLCASSIGQGAPDTQYFGPGTRLTVL.

The table lists this clonotype with many counts. V usage is TRBV14 and J usage is TRBJ2-3; D gene ambiguous. With 1 base removed from V and 0 bases from J, the gap between germline ends came to 14 bases. There are 17 residues in the CDR3. Germline V CDR1 and CDR2: SGHDN, FVKESK. This CDR3 is CASSQGLRHASTDTQYF. Here the CDR3 DNA reads TGTGCCAGCAGCCAAGGCTTGAGGCACGCTAGCACAGATACGCAGTATTTT.

Many counts were recorded for this clonotype. The V gene is TRBV7-2, the J gene TRBJ1-1; perhaps TRBD1 as D (6 bases). Germline V gene sequence: CDR1 SGHTA, CDR2 FQGNSA. The CDR3 has 15 amino acids. V shed 5 bases and J shed 1 base, with 14 bases lying between them. The CDR3 spells CASSLRTARNTEAFF. CDR3 coding DNA: TGTGCCAGCAGCCTCCGGACAGCGAGGAACACTGAAGCTTTCTTT.